One sample yielded the 25 T cell receptor beta chains listed below, sequenced in a study of blood T cell repertoires in COVID-19. Sequencing used immunoSEQ multiplex PCR; TCRdb keeps in-frame clones, though not all of them. In the table there are 390,000 or so clones, around 91% of which are singletons. Sequenced input: peripheral blood. The source of these receptors is a man between 18 and 35 years old with active or convalescent COVID-19.

The chain uses TRBV7-6 and TRBJ2-1; 7 bases map to TRBD2. Trimming at V came to 10 bases and at J to 5 bases, leaving 5 bases not matched to a gene. The CDR3 extends over 12 amino acids. CDR1 and CDR2 (germline): SGHVS, FNYEAQ. The CDR3 bases are TGTGCCATCGCGGGGGAGAACAATGAGCAGTTCTTC. It translates to CAIAGENNEQFF.

The V call is TRBV7-9, the J call TRBJ1-1; D is unresolved. The germline gives CDR1 SEHNR, CDR2 FQNEAQ (reference sequence). The CDR3 runs 14 residues. V lost 4 bases to trimming and J lost 2 bases, with 11 bases between them. CDR3 residues: CASSSGTENTEAFF. The CDR3, as DNA: TGTGCCAGCAGCTCTGGCACAGAAAACACTGAAGCTTTCTTT.

This chain connects TRBV3-1 (or the pseudogene TRBV3-2) to TRBJ1-3; D perhaps matches TRBD1 (6 bases). The germline CDR1 and CDR2 sequences are LGHDT and YNNKEL (reference sequence). The CDR3 is 16 residues long. Trimming cost V 2 bases and J 1 base, with 12 bases left between them. The CDR3 spells CASSQRGGASGNTIYF. As DNA, the CDR3 is TGTGCCAGCAGCCAACGGGGGGGCGCGTCTGGAAACACCATATATTTT.

This clone has a single count. Other DNA sequences in this specimen translate into the identical CDR3. This rearrangement joins TRBV7-9 to TRBJ2-7; 11 bases are a match to TRBD1. CDR1 is SEHNR, CDR2 FQNEAQ, per germline (reference sequence). Losses at the gene ends were 4 bases for V and 0 bases for J; bases not matched to a gene: 2. This CDR3 is built from 15 residues. The CDR3 DNA reads TGTGCCAGCAGCTCCGGGACAGGGGGCTCCTACGAGCAGTACTTC. Translating it yields CASSSGTGGSYEQYF.

The CDR3 is CSAGNRDRAPYGYTF. The CDR3 bases are TGCAGCGCCGGAAACCGGGACAGAGCTCCCTATGGCTACACCTTC. V is TRBV29-1 and J is TRBJ1-2; 7 bases match TRBD1. Per the germline V gene, CDR1 is SQVTM and CDR2 is ANQGSEA. The CDR3 is 15 amino acids. The V gene end was trimmed by 7 bases and the J gene end by 4 bases; junction bases not matched to a gene: 15.

The rearrangement links TRBV7-7 to TRBJ1-2; D is perhaps TRBD1 (5 bases). The CDR3 covers 15 residues. Germline lookup yields CDR1 SSHAT and CDR2 FNYEAQ (reference sequence). With 1 base removed from V and 8 bases from J, the gap between germline ends came to 17 bases. The CDR3 DNA reads as TGTGCCAGCAGCTTAGGAGGGGACTATACTGTCGGCTACACCTTC. As protein: CASSLGGDYTVGYTF.

V gene TRBV10-3 combines with J gene TRBJ2-2; D might be TRBD1 (6 bases). Germline V gene sequence: CDR1 ENHRY, CDR2 SYGVKD. This CDR3 is built from 15 residues. Trimming cost V 0 bases and J 1 base, with 6 bases left between them. CDR3 sequence reads: CAISESGQNTGELFF. CDR3 nucleotide sequence: TGTGCCATCAGTGAGTCGGGACAGAACACCGGGGAGCTGTTTTTT.

This chain joins TRBV4-1 and TRBJ2-1, with D possibly being TRBD2 (6 bases). Germline CDR1 is MGHRA and CDR2 is YSYEKL. CDR3 length equals 17 residues. V was pared by 0 bases and J by 8 bases, with 20 bases between. In nucleotides, the CDR3 is TGCGCCAGCAGCCAAGAAACGACTAGGGGAAGTCGGGATGAGCAGTTCTTC. Translated: CASSQETTRGSRDEQFF.

V is TRBV30 and J is TRBJ2-5, with no clear D. V was shortened by 5 bases and J by 5 bases, with 9 bases between the two germline ends. This CDR3 has 11 amino acids. Germline V gene lookup returns CDR1 GTSNPN and CDR2 SVGIG (reference sequence). This chain's CDR3 is CAWAVMETQYF. CDR3 sequence (DNA): TGTGCCTGGGCGGTAATGGAGACCCAGTACTTC.

The gene calls are TRBV3-1 (or the pseudogene TRBV3-2) and TRBJ1-2; tentative D call: TRBD1 (6 bases). This CDR3 has 14 residues. Germline-derived CDR1 and CDR2 are LGHDT and YNNKEL (reference sequence). The ends were cut back, 2 bases at V and 4 bases at J, with 11 bases in the middle. DNA of the CDR3: TGTGCCAGCAGCCAATCTGACAGGAGCTATGGCTACACCTTC. Protein: CASSQSDRSYGYTF.

The V gene is TRBV3-1 (or the pseudogene TRBV3-2), the J gene TRBJ2-7; TRBD1 matches at 7 bases. Germline CDR1 reads LGHDT; CDR2 reads YNNKEL (reference sequence). The CDR3 loop spans 13 amino acids. V shed 5 bases, J shed 3 bases, and the junction held 4 bases outside the gene matches. CDR3 bases: TGTGCCAGCAGCTCCGGGACAGTCTACGAGCAGTACTTC. Protein sequence: CASSSGTVYEQYF.

The chain combines TRBV28 with TRBJ2-2; perhaps TRBD2 as D (6 bases). CDR1 is MDHEN and CDR2 is SYDVKM in the germline V gene. V was clipped by 8 bases and J by 4 bases, with 11 bases between them. The CDR3 totals 13 residues. CDR3 residues: CASGQGGTGELFF. The CDR3 coding sequence is TGTGCCAGCGGGCAGGGAGGCACCGGGGAGCTGTTTTTT.

The CDR3 DNA reads as TGTGCCAGCAGTCCAGACAGGACGGTTCGCAATCAGCCCCAGCATTTT. It yields the protein CASSPDRTVRNQPQHF. The rearrangement joins TRBV27 to TRBJ1-5; maybe TRBD1 (6 bases). The ends were cut back, 5 bases at V and 2 bases at J, with 16 bases in the middle. CDR3 length equals 16 residues. In germline, CDR1 is MNHEY, CDR2 SMNVEV (reference sequence).

CDR3: CASRKGQKNSPLHF. The CDR3 nucleotides are TGTGCCAGCAGAAAGGGACAGAAAAATTCACCCCTCCACTTT. The rearrangement uses TRBV6-5 and TRBJ1-6, with 7 bases identical to TRBD1. J lost 7 bases, V lost 6 bases, and 6 bases had no gene match. There are 14 residues in the CDR3. The germline gives CDR1 MNHEY, CDR2 SVGAGI.

J is TRBJ2-1 and V is TRBV11-2, with D perhaps matching TRBD1 (6 bases). The CDR3 consists of 15 residues. The germline gives CDR1 SGHAT, CDR2 FQNNGV. V lost 4 bases to trimming and J lost 0 bases, with 10 bases between them. The CDR3 is CASSSVRGSYNEQFF. The CDR3 DNA reads TGTGCCAGCAGCTCCGTCAGGGGCTCCTACAATGAGCAGTTCTTC.

This clone has only one observation. The rearrangement links TRBV7-2 to TRBJ2-1, with a possible D match to TRBD2 (5 bases). The CDR3 loop spans 15 amino acids. V was cut by 2 bases and J by 2 bases, with 10 bases left in between. Germline V CDR1 and CDR2: SGHTA, FQGNSA. For the CDR3, the DNA is TGTGCCAGCAGCTTAACCAGCGGAACCTACAATGAGCAGTTCTTC. It codes for CASSLTSGTYNEQFF. Full variable domain (remainder filled in from reference TRBV7-2 and TRBJ2-1): GAGVSQSPSNKVTEKGKDVELRCDPISGHTALYWYRQSLGQGLEFLIYFQGNSAPDKSGLPSDRFSAERTGGSVSTLTIQRTQQEDSAVYLCASSLTSGTYNEQFFGPGTRLTVL.

The chain combines TRBV28 with TRBJ1-3; D remains ambiguous. Germline lookup yields CDR1 MDHEN and CDR2 SYDVKM. V dropped 2 bases and J dropped 4 bases, with 9 bases sitting between them. CDR3 length: 14 residues. In DNA, the CDR3 is TGTGCCAGCAGTTTAACGAACGGGGGAAACACCATATATTTT. Its translation: CASSLTNGGNTIYF.

The rearrangement joins TRBV18 to TRBJ1-1; TRBD1 is a possible D gene (5 bases). Germline V CDR1 and CDR2: KGHSH, LQKENI. Deletions cut 2 bases from V and 10 bases from J, with 20 bases between. CDR3 length: 15 amino acids. This chain's CDR3 is CASSPWGTREEGAFF. The CDR3 nucleotides read TGTGCCAGCTCACCATGGGGGACCCGGGAGGAAGGAGCTTTCTTT.

In regard to this clone: At the DNA level, this CDR3 is encoded by other sequences in the same sample as well. V is TRBV7-2 and J is TRBJ1-2; D gene uncertain. CDR3 length: 13 residues. Germline assignment: CDR1 SGHTA and CDR2 FQGNSA. V lost 2 bases to trimming and J lost 2 bases, with 6 bases between them. In nucleotides, the CDR3 is TGTGCCAGCAGCTTAAGAGGGAACTATGGCTACACCTTC. Amino acids: CASSLRGNYGYTF.

The chain combines TRBV5-1 with TRBJ2-2; tentatively, D is TRBD1 (5 bases). The CDR3 is made up of 13 amino acids. The V and J ends lost 3 bases and 7 bases respectively, with 10 bases between them. Germline-derived CDR1 and CDR2 are SGHRS and YFSETQ. The CDR3 sequence is CASSSQGVGELFF. The CDR3 nucleotides read TGCGCCAGCAGCTCGCAGGGTGTCGGGGAGCTGTTTTTT. Filled out from reference TRBV5-1 and TRBJ2-2, the complete variable domain reads KAGVTQTPRYLIKTRGQQVTLSCSPISGHRSVSWYQQTPGQGLQFLFEYFSETQRNKGNFPGRFSGRQFSNSRSEMNVSTLELGDSALYLCASSSQGVGELFFGEGSRLTVL.

The V and J genes are TRBV19 and TRBJ1-1; the D gene is possibly TRBD1 (6 bases). The germline CDR1 and CDR2 sequences are LNHDA and SQIVND (reference sequence). The germline V and J ends were trimmed by 4 bases and 1 base, with 10 bases remaining between them. The CDR3 is made up of 14 amino acids. This CDR3 is CASSTGQRNTEAFF. For the CDR3, the DNA is TGTGCCAGTAGTACAGGACAGAGGAACACTGAAGCTTTCTTT.

The chain combines TRBV24-1 with TRBJ1-5; TRBD1 agrees at 11 bases. From germline, CDR1 is KGHDR and CDR2 SFDVKD. The CDR3 runs to 15 residues. The ends lost 3 bases at V and 6 bases at J; junction bases unmatched: 3. The DNA for the CDR3 is TGTGCCACCAGTGATCGGACAGGGGGCGGTCAGCCCCAGCATTTT. This codes for CATSDRTGGGQPQHF.

Note on this clone: The sample has other DNA sequences that encode this CDR3 too. V is TRBV28 and J is TRBJ2-7; no firm D call. The CDR3 consists of 11 residues. V was trimmed by 5 bases and J by 4 bases, leaving 6 bases between them. The germline gives CDR1 MDHEN, CDR2 SYDVKM. CDR3 coding DNA: TGTGCCAGCAGTCCTTATTACGAGCAGTACTTC. It yields the protein CASSPYYEQYF.

This chain joins TRBV30 and TRBJ2-7; 7 positions match TRBD2. CDR1 is GTSNPN, CDR2 SVGIG, per germline (reference sequence). V shed 4 bases and J 2 bases; nucleotides not matched to a gene: 5. The CDR3 covers 13 residues. The CDR3 sequence is CAWNRDYTYEQYF. The CDR3, as DNA: TGTGCCTGGAACCGGGACTACACCTACGAGCAGTACTTC.

A few counts support this clone. This sequence joins TRBV7-9 and TRBJ1-2; possibly TRBD1 for D (5 bases). Germline CDR1 and CDR2: SEHNR and FQNEAQ (reference sequence). The CDR3 spans 15 residues. V gave up 5 bases and J gave up 8 bases, with 21 bases separating them. CDR3: CASSPVRVGDEGYTF. CDR3 DNA: TGTGCCAGCAGCCCAGTGCGAGTAGGGGATGAAGGCTACACCTTC.